These 12 T cell receptor beta chains came from one sample sequenced in a study of blood T cell repertoires in COVID-19. TCRdb's table, derived via immunoSEQ multiplex PCR, lists solely in-frame clones and lacks some. The data contain some 420,000 clones, 80% to 90% of them singletons. Input material: PBMCs or T cells enriched from blood (not recorded which). The source is a man aged 25-45 years who had recovered from COVID-19.

The rearrangement joins TRBV5-1 to TRBJ1-5, with D possibly being TRBD1 (6 bases). V lost 0 bases to trimming and J lost 7 bases, with 8 bases between them. The V gene's germline CDR1 is SGHRS and CDR2 YFSETQ. This CDR3 has 13 amino acids. CDR3 protein: CASSLERGQPQHF. CDR3 DNA: TGCGCCAGCAGCTTGGAAAGGGGGCAGCCCCAGCATTTT.

This chain connects TRBV2 to TRBJ2-7; 9 nucleotides align to TRBD2. The CDR3 sequence is 16 residues long. V was pared by 3 bases and J by 1 base, with 7 bases of the junction left unmatched. Germline CDR1 reads SNHLY; CDR2 reads FYNNEI. CDR3 residues: CASSDSELAGSYEQYF. The CDR3 nucleotides are TGTGCCAGCAGTGATTCCGAACTAGCGGGTTCCTACGAGCAGTACTTC. The full variable domain, its missing parts supplied by reference TRBV2 and TRBJ2-7, is EPEVTQTPSHQVTQMGQEVILRCVPISNHLYFYWYRQILGQKVEFLVSFYNNEISEKSEIFDDQFSVERPDGSNFTLKIRSTKLEDSAMYFCASSDSELAGSYEQYFGPGTRLTVT.

The gene calls are TRBV7-9 and TRBJ1-1; D is undetermined. Germline-derived CDR1 and CDR2 are SEHNR and FQNEAQ (reference sequence). The CDR3 covers 14 residues. Deletions cut 4 bases from V and 3 bases from J, with 12 bases between. CDR3 loop: CASSSGPRDTEAFF. As DNA, the CDR3 is TGTGCCAGCAGCTCCGGACCGAGGGACACTGAAGCTTTCTTT.

For this clone: The sample carries other DNA sequences with the same CDR3. The chain combines TRBV28 with TRBJ1-1; no clear D gene. Trimming took 5 bases from V and 5 from J, leaving 9 bases between them. CDR3 length: 12 amino acids. Germline V gene sequence: CDR1 MDHEN, CDR2 SYDVKM. In DNA form, the CDR3 reads TGTGCCAGCAGTACCACGGGTACTGAAGCTTTCTTT. It translates to CASSTTGTEAFF.

CDR3 sequence (DNA): TGTGCCAGCAGCCGGGACAGGGTCTCGGGTCTTACCGGGGAGCTGTTTTTT. This translates into CASSRDRVSGLTGELFF. This sequence joins TRBV9 and TRBJ2-2; 9 positions agree with TRBD1. With 4 bases clipped from V and 5 bases from J, the junction kept 12 bases outside the gene matches. The CDR3 runs to 17 residues. The germline V gene encodes CDR1 SGDLS and CDR2 YYNGEE.

The V gene is TRBV18, the J gene TRBJ1-1; D gene unclear. V was clipped by 6 bases and J by 0 bases, with 11 bases between them. CDR1 is KGHSH, CDR2 LQKENI, per germline. There are 14 residues in the CDR3. CDR3 nucleotides: TGTGCCAGCTCCCTCAGTATGATGAACACTGAAGCTTTCTTT. As protein: CASSLSMMNTEAFF. Full variable domain (outside the CDR3, taken from reference TRBV18 and TRBJ1-1): NAGVMQNPRHLVRRRGQEARLRCSPMKGHSHVYWYRQLPEEGLKFMVYLQKENIIDESGMPKERFSAEFPKEGPSILRIQQVVRGDSAAYFCASSLSMMNTEAFFGQGTRLTVV.

The V call is TRBV3-1 (or the pseudogene TRBV3-2), the J call TRBJ2-1, with 8 nucleotides matching TRBD1. The CDR3 has 12 residues. V was clipped by 4 bases and J by 13 bases; unmatched bases: 6. The V gene's germline CDR1 is LGHDT and CDR2 YNNKEL (reference sequence). Here the CDR3 DNA reads TGTGCCAGCAGCCCCGGACAGGGAAAACAGTTCTTC. Translating it yields CASSPGQGKQFF.

The rearrangement links TRBV7-3 to TRBJ2-3; TRBD2 is a possible D gene (5 bases). Per the germline V gene, CDR1 is SGHTA and CDR2 is FQGTGA. Between the trimmed V and J ends, which lost 7 bases and 0 bases, there was a span of 11 bases. The CDR3 totals 14 residues. The CDR3 bases are TGTGCCAGCAACACGGGATCTAGCACAGATACGCAGTATTTT. As protein: CASNTGSSTDTQYF.

This CDR3 reads CSVGTGTYGYTF. DNA for the CDR3: TGCAGCGTTGGGACAGGGACCTATGGCTACACCTTC. The rearrangement joins TRBV29-1 to TRBJ1-2, with TRBD1 identical over 8 bases. Germline V lookup: CDR1 SQVTM, CDR2 ANQGSEA. The CDR3 extends over 12 amino acids. The V segment lost 4 bases and the J segment 4 bases; nucleotides outside the gene matches: 2.

This chain links TRBV7-9 with TRBJ2-2; the D gene is possibly TRBD2 (6 bases). Trimming stripped 1 base from V and 7 bases from J, with 7 bases between. The CDR3 length is 13 residues. Germline assignment: CDR1 SEHNR and CDR2 FQNEAQ (reference sequence). The CDR3 loop is CASSLGEVGELFF. The CDR3 nucleotides read TGTGCCAGCAGCTTAGGGGAGGTCGGGGAGCTGTTTTTT.

The chain links TRBV12-3 or TRBV12-4 to TRBJ1-2; 7 bases are shared with TRBD1. Losses at the gene ends were 5 bases for V and 9 bases for J; bases not matched to a gene: 3. The CDR3 is 11 amino acids. Here the CDR3 reads CASSPGQSYTF. In DNA form, the CDR3 reads TGTGCCAGCAGTCCGGGACAGAGCTACACCTTC.

V and J are TRBV2 and TRBJ1-1; no clear D gene. The CDR3 consists of 14 residues. Germline values: CDR1 SNHLY, CDR2 FYNNEI. V was pared by 7 bases and J by 0 bases, with 12 bases between. CDR3 protein: CASTVDTMNTEAFF. CDR3 in DNA: TGTGCCAGCACGGTAGACACAATGAACACTGAAGCTTTCTTT.